Below are 14 T cell receptor beta chains sequenced from a single sample in a study of T cell responses to AZD1222 COVID-19 vaccine. Clones were sequenced by immunoSEQ multiplex PCR, and TCRdb holds only the in-frame ones, with some missing. The data contain 130,000 or so clones, about nine tenths of them singletons. The input for sequencing was peripheral blood, taken 28 days after the second AZD1222 dose. The source of these receptors is an adult who received the AZD1222 COVID-19 vaccine.

V is TRBV27 and J is TRBJ1-6; 7 positions agree with TRBD1. The germline CDR1 and CDR2 sequences are MNHEY and SMNVEV (reference sequence). V shed 3 bases and J 10 bases; nucleotides not matched to a gene: 12. This CDR3 has 16 amino acids. CDR3 protein: CASSFRQDRLGSPLHF. The CDR3 DNA reads TGTGCCAGCAGTTTCCGACAGGACAGGTTGGGGTCACCCCTCCACTTT.

V is TRBV24-1 and J is TRBJ1-2, with D perhaps TRBD1 (5 bases). The CDR3 extends over 12 amino acids. Per germline, CDR1 KGHDR and CDR2 SFDVKD. Trimming took off 0 bases at V and 11 bases at J, with 9 bases between the two ends. The CDR3 nucleotides are TGTGCCACCAGTGATTTGTGGGGCGAATACACCTTC. Its protein is CATSDLWGEYTF.

The chain employs TRBV7-9 and TRBJ1-3; 8 bases agree with TRBD1. The germline CDR1 and CDR2 sequences are SEHNR and FQNEAQ (reference sequence). The CDR3 runs to 17 residues. After removal of 2 bases from V and 1 base from J, the junction contained 7 bases not matched to a gene. In DNA, the CDR3 is TGTGCCAGCAGCTTATGGGCAGGGGGCCCTTCTGGAAACACCATATATTTT. This sequence encodes CASSLWAGGPSGNTIYF.

The gene calls are TRBV7-2 and TRBJ2-7; 7 nucleotides line up with TRBD1. V lost 4 bases, J lost 2 bases, and 5 bases stayed unmatched. Germline V gene lookup returns CDR1 SGHTA and CDR2 FQGNSA. This CDR3 is 14 amino acids long. The CDR3 loop is CASSSWTGAYEQYF. For the CDR3, the DNA is TGTGCCAGCAGCTCCTGGACAGGCGCCTACGAGCAGTACTTC.

This rearrangement joins TRBV7-2 to TRBJ2-7; TRBD2 is a possible D gene (5 bases). CDR3 size: 13 residues. The germline V gene has CDR1 SGHTA and CDR2 FQGNSA. V lost 5 bases and J 2 bases, leaving 10 bases between the germline ends. The chain's CDR3 is CASSPPGTYEQYF. The CDR3 region has the DNA TGTGCCAGCAGCCCTCCGGGAACCTACGAGCAGTACTTC.

The V gene is TRBV3-1 (or the pseudogene TRBV3-2), the J gene TRBJ1-4; no clear D gene. Germline CDR1 is LGHDT and CDR2 is YNNKEL (reference sequence). The CDR3 length is 14 residues. Trimming shortened V by 6 bases and J by 0 bases, and 8 bases separated the two germline ends. The CDR3 sequence is CASRGQATNEKLFF. CDR3 bases: TGTGCCAGCAGGGGCCAAGCAACTAATGAAAAACTGTTTTTT.

V usage is TRBV9 and J usage is TRBJ2-5; TRBD1 might be the D (6 bases). V lost 4 bases to trimming and J lost 7 bases, with 20 bases between them. Looked up from germline, CDR1 is SGDLS and CDR2 is YYNGEE. This CDR3 is 15 amino acids long. The CDR3 reads CASSHTGTWKGTQYF. CDR3 nucleotide sequence: TGTGCCAGCAGCCATACCGGGACATGGAAGGGGACCCAGTACTTC.

CDR3 sequence: CASSLTTGTGNTGELFF. For the CDR3, the DNA is TGTGCCAGCTCACTAACCACCGGGACAGGGAACACCGGGGAGCTGTTTTTT. J is TRBJ2-2 and V is TRBV18, with 8 positions matching TRBD1. The germline gives CDR1 KGHSH, CDR2 LQKENI. V gave up 4 bases and J gave up 1 base; unmatched junction bases: 8. This CDR3 contains 17 residues. Filled out from reference TRBV18 and TRBJ2-2, the complete variable domain reads NAGVMQNPRHLVRRRGQEARLRCSPMKGHSHVYWYRQLPEEGLKFMVYLQKENIIDESGMPKERFSAEFPKEGPSILRIQQVVRGDSAAYFCASSLTTGTGNTGELFFGEGSRLTVL.

The chain employs TRBV9 and TRBJ1-4; no firm D call. Trimming shortened V by 0 bases and J by 8 bases, and 14 bases separated the two germline ends. The CDR3 covers 15 residues. Per germline, CDR1 SGDLS and CDR2 YYNGEE. DNA of the CDR3: TGTGCCAGCAGCGTAGGTGGTAGGCGTTGGGAAAAACTGTTTTTT. This gives the protein CASSVGGRRWEKLFF.

This chain connects TRBV30 to TRBJ1-3; D remains ambiguous. This CDR3 comprises 13 residues. Germline assignment: CDR1 GTSNPN and CDR2 SVGIG (reference sequence). V lost 0 bases and J 3 bases, leaving 6 bases between the germline ends. The CDR3, as DNA: TGTGCCTGGAGTGTAGGAGGTGGAAACACCATATATTTT. Protein product: CAWSVGGGNTIYF.

In its sample, this clone was seen once. The V gene is TRBV3-1 (or the pseudogene TRBV3-2), the J gene TRBJ1-3; D gene uncertain. The germline V and J ends were trimmed by 0 bases and 0 bases, with 9 bases remaining between them. The germline V gene has CDR1 LGHDT and CDR2 YNNKEL (reference sequence). CDR3 size: 16 residues. The CDR3 loop reads CASSQEVPSSGNTIYF. DNA for the CDR3: TGTGCCAGCAGCCAAGAGGTCCCCTCCTCTGGAAACACCATATATTTT.

V and J are TRBV2 and TRBJ2-6, with D unresolved. Germline-derived CDR1 and CDR2 are SNHLY and FYNNEI. V lost 7 bases to trimming and J lost 4 bases, with 8 bases between them. The length of the CDR3 is 13 residues. The CDR3, as DNA: TGTGCCAGCACGCCCGAAGGGGCCAACGTCCTGACTTTC. Translation gives CASTPEGANVLTF.

The genes are TRBV19 and TRBJ1-2; the D gene is possibly TRBD1 (6 bases). CDR1 and CDR2 (germline): LNHDA, SQIVND (reference sequence). The CDR3 length is 15 residues. Trimming took 6 bases from V and 2 from J, leaving 16 bases between them. The CDR3 DNA reads TGTGCCAGTAGCCCCCCGGGACACCAAAACTATGGCTACACCTTC. Translated: CASSPPGHQNYGYTF. The whole variable domain, remainder taken from reference TRBV19 and TRBJ1-2, is DGGITQSPKYLFRKEGQNVTLSCEQNLNHDAMYWYRQDPGQGLRLIYYSQIVNDFQKGDIAEGYSVSREKKESFPLTVTSAQKNPTAFYLCASSPPGHQNYGYTFGSGTRLTVV.

The table lists this clone with a few counts. The chain carries TRBV7-2 and TRBJ1-4; D is undetermined. V was pared by 2 bases and J by 0 bases, with 10 bases between. Germline V lookup: CDR1 SGHTA, CDR2 FQGNSA. The CDR3 loop spans 16 amino acids. The CDR3 sequence: CASSLSASSTNEKLFF. DNA for the CDR3: TGTGCCAGCAGCTTAAGTGCCAGCTCAACTAATGAAAAACTGTTTTTT.